The 29 T cell receptor beta chains below come from one sample, sequenced in a study of shared clonotypes between healthy human individuals (dated by TCRdb to the early 2020s). The library was produced with the immunoSEQ multiplex PCR assay. TCRdb took over this immuneACCESS table, retaining in-frame rearrangements with V and J assigned. Such tables are incomplete; in checked studies, under half of the missing clones stem from an unresolved V gene, and the remainder is unexplained. This sample has approximately 740,000 clones in its table, and approximately 74% of those were observed once. The ten largest clones capture about 1.7% of the sample. The sequenced sample was memory CD4+ T cells sorted from blood. According to the study, the label for this sample's cell subset or site signals: CD45RA-negative fraction. The receptors stem from a woman aged 30 to 39 in good health.

The rearrangement uses TRBV27 and TRBJ1-2; tentative D call: TRBD1 (5 bases). Germline CDR1 is MNHEY and CDR2 is SMNVEV (reference sequence). CDR3 size: 13 residues. V shed 2 bases and J shed 4 bases, with 8 bases lying between them. In DNA form, the CDR3 reads TGTGCCAGCAGTTTAAGGGGAGCCTATGGCTACACCTTC. Translating it yields CASSLRGAYGYTF.

The genes are TRBV2 and TRBJ2-1, with unresolved D. Trimming left V 3 bases short and J 9 bases short, with 12 bases between. This CDR3 is 13 amino acids long. Germline loops: CDR1 SNHLY, CDR2 FYNNEI. This chain's CDR3 is CASSDFPSSEQFF. The CDR3 DNA is TGTGCCAGCAGTGATTTTCCGTCCAGTGAGCAGTTCTTC.

The rearrangement joins TRBV19 to TRBJ2-2; 8 nucleotides agree with TRBD2. Germline V CDR1 and CDR2: LNHDA, SQIVND (reference sequence). V lost 3 bases to trimming and J lost 3 bases; unmatched junction nucleotides: 6. The CDR3 loop spans 16 amino acids. The CDR3 region is CASSMRAGGDTGELFF. The CDR3 DNA reads TGTGCCAGTAGTATGAGGGCGGGAGGTGACACCGGGGAGCTGTTTTTT. Combining the CDR3 with reference TRBV19 and TRBJ2-2 gives the whole variable domain DGGITQSPKYLFRKEGQNVTLSCEQNLNHDAMYWYRQDPGQGLRLIYYSQIVNDFQKGDIAEGYSVSREKKESFPLTVTSAQKNPTAFYLCASSMRAGGDTGELFFGEGSRLTVL.

The chain is built from TRBV14 and TRBJ2-7; D is perhaps TRBD1 or TRBD2 (5 bases each). V was shortened by 1 base and J by 3 bases, with 13 bases between the two germline ends. The CDR3 is 15 residues long. CDR1 SGHDN and CDR2 FVKESK come from the germline V gene. The CDR3 sequence: CASSQGGTVVYEQYF. The CDR3 DNA sequence: TGTGCCAGCAGCCAAGGAGGGACGGTGGTCTACGAGCAGTACTTC.

This clone was observed a few times. The chain employs TRBV5-1 and TRBJ2-1; D unresolved. This CDR3 comprises 14 residues. Germline-derived CDR1 and CDR2 are SGHRS and YFSETQ. V lost 4 bases and J lost 2, with 10 bases in between. CDR3 nucleotide sequence: TGCGCCAGCAGCCCAGACTCGGCCTACAATGAGCAGTTCTTC. It specifies CASSPDSAYNEQFF.

V and J are TRBV18 and TRBJ2-3; TRBD2 aligns across 7 bases. This CDR3 region has 18 residues. The V and J ends lost 3 bases and 5 bases, in that order; junction bases with no gene match: 17. The germline gives CDR1 KGHSH, CDR2 LQKENI. Here the CDR3 reads CASSPVWQPREWKDTQYF. CDR3 sequence (DNA): TGTGCCAGCTCACCGGTTTGGCAGCCGCGGGAGTGGAAAGATACGCAGTATTTT.

The chain couples TRBV6-1 to TRBJ2-1; TRBD2 agrees at 7 bases. The CDR3 runs to 14 residues. Germline-derived CDR1 and CDR2 are MNHNS and SASEGT. The V gene end was trimmed by 6 bases and the J gene end by 8 bases; junction bases not matched to a gene: 10. CDR3 protein: CASSPGGAGDEQFF. CDR3 sequence (DNA): TGTGCCAGCAGCCCCGGAGGGGCGGGAGATGAGCAGTTCTTC.

The CDR3 DNA is TGCGCCAGCAGAAGTAGAGCGGGAGGTATCAATGAGCAGTTCTTC. This gives the protein CASRSRAGGINEQFF. The genes are TRBV10-2 and TRBJ2-1; TRBD2 aligns across 9 bases. This CDR3 spans 15 amino acids. The J segment lost 6 bases and the V segment lost 6 bases, leaving 9 bases of the junction unmatched. Germline lookup yields CDR1 WSHSY and CDR2 SAAADI.

The chain carries TRBV29-1 and TRBJ2-3; 10 bases are a match to TRBD2. Germline loops: CDR1 SQVTM, CDR2 ANQGSEA. Trimming at V came to 6 bases and at J to 1 base, leaving 7 bases not matched to a gene. This CDR3 comprises 15 residues. The DNA for the CDR3 is TGCAGCGTCCCTACTAGCGGGGTGGGCACAGATACGCAGTATTTT. Translation: CSVPTSGVGTDTQYF.

The chain links TRBV19 to TRBJ2-3, with no clear D. There are 15 residues in the CDR3. Trimming shortened V by 5 bases and J by 1 base, and 13 bases separated the two germline ends. CDR1 is LNHDA, CDR2 SQIVND, per germline (reference sequence). As DNA, the CDR3 is TGTGCCAGTAGTTATGTGGGCGAGCGCACAGATACGCAGTATTTT. It is translated as CASSYVGERTDTQYF.

The chain joins TRBV11-2 to TRBJ2-1; 11 nucleotides line up with TRBD2. CDR3 size: 17 residues. The J segment lost 7 bases and the V segment lost 1 base, leaving 9 bases of the junction unmatched. Looked up from germline, CDR1 is SGHAT and CDR2 is FQNNGV. The CDR3: CASSLVLAASGRNEQFF. The CDR3 DNA is TGTGCCAGCAGCTTAGTCTTGGCGGCTAGCGGGAGGAATGAGCAGTTCTTC.

This chain links TRBV21-1 with TRBJ1-5; the D call in the table, TRBD1, was not verified against the DNA. TRBV21-1 is a pseudogene segment. The CDR3 has 18 residues. CDR3 amino acids: CASSKGQGWPPSNQPQHF. CDR3 DNA: TGTGCCAGCAGCAAAGGACAGGGGTGGCCCCCTAGCAATCAGCCCCAGCATTTT.

A note on this clone: A read error may explain this, as a much larger clone is one base away. The same CDR3 can be traced to other DNA sequences in this sample. The chain combines TRBV30 with TRBJ2-7; D remains ambiguous. Trimming pared 4 bases from V and 0 bases from J, leaving 10 bases between. The CDR3 length is 13 residues. CDR1 and CDR2 (germline): GTSNPN, SVGIG (reference sequence). The DNA for the CDR3 is TGTGCCTGGAATGCTGGTAACTCCTACGAGCAGTACTTC. Translating gives CAWNAGNSYEQYF.

The chain links TRBV27 to TRBJ2-1; 7 nucleotides agree with TRBD2. There are 14 residues in the CDR3. V was pared by 5 bases and J by 5 bases, with 6 bases of the junction left unmatched. CDR1 and CDR2 from the germline V gene are MNHEY and SMNVEV (reference sequence). The CDR3 reads CASSRRERNNEQFF. In DNA form, the CDR3 reads TGTGCCAGCAGTAGGCGGGAGAGGAACAATGAGCAGTTCTTC.

The chain has TRBV5-1 and TRBJ2-7, with D unclear. Trimming took off 5 bases at V and 2 bases at J, with 8 bases between the two ends. CDR1 is SGHRS, CDR2 YFSETQ, per germline. This CDR3 has 12 residues. The CDR3 DNA reads as TGCGCCAGCAGTCAGGAAACCTACGAGCAGTACTTC. Amino acids: CASSQETYEQYF. The full variable domain, with the rest looked up from reference TRBV5-1 and TRBJ2-7, is KAGVTQTPRYLIKTRGQQVTLSCSPISGHRSVSWYQQTPGQGLQFLFEYFSETQRNKGNFPGRFSGRQFSNSRSEMNVSTLELGDSALYLCASSQETYEQYFGPGTRLTVT.

This clone was observed a few times. The rearrangement links TRBV9 to TRBJ2-1, with 8 nucleotides matching TRBD1. Germline CDR1 SGDLS, CDR2 YYNGEE. Trimming removed 0 bases from V and 8 bases from J; junction bases left unmatched: 10. This CDR3 contains 16 residues. DNA for the CDR3: TGTGCCAGCAGCGTAGGGGGACAGGACTATGGCCATGAGCAGTTCTTC. This codes for CASSVGGQDYGHEQFF.

The chain uses TRBV7-2 and TRBJ2-7; D not certain. Germline lookup yields CDR1 SGHTA and CDR2 FQGNSA. Between the trimmed V and J ends, which lost 5 bases and 3 bases, there was a span of 14 bases. The CDR3 covers 14 residues. For the CDR3, the DNA is TGTGCCAGCAGCATCCCCGTTGGAATCTACGAGCAGTACTTC. It specifies CASSIPVGIYEQYF.

The rearrangement uses TRBV19 and TRBJ2-7, with a weak D call TRBD1 (5 bases). The germline CDR1 and CDR2 sequences are LNHDA and SQIVND (reference sequence). The germline V and J ends were trimmed by 3 bases and 2 bases, with 14 bases remaining between them. There are 15 residues in the CDR3. The CDR3 is CASSIRMTDPYEQYF. The CDR3 bases are TGTGCCAGTAGTATTCGAATGACAGATCCCTACGAGCAGTACTTC.

J is TRBJ2-1 and V is TRBV19; D might be TRBD1 or TRBD2, each matching 6 bases. Trimming cost V 8 bases and J 6 bases, with 8 bases left between them. Per germline, CDR1 LNHDA and CDR2 SQIVND (reference sequence). This CDR3 spans 11 amino acids. Written as DNA, the CDR3 is TGTGCCAGTGGGGGGCGCAATGAGCAGTTCTTC. Protein product: CASGGRNEQFF.

The V gene is TRBV6-5, the J gene TRBJ2-7; the D is unclear. The CDR3 loop spans 16 amino acids. CDR1 and CDR2 (germline): MNHEY, SVGAGI. Trimming took off 0 bases at V and 2 bases at J, with 14 bases between the two ends. The CDR3 is CASSYSSNRPTYEQYF. In DNA form, the CDR3 reads TGTGCCAGCAGTTACTCGTCCAACAGACCCACCTACGAGCAGTACTTC.

This clone was observed a few times. The rearrangement links TRBV4-1 to TRBJ1-1; D is perhaps TRBD1 (5 bases). This CDR3 region has 15 residues. CDR1 and CDR2 from the germline V gene are MGHRA and YSYEKL. V was clipped by 4 bases and J by 1 base, with 13 bases between them. CDR3 DNA: TGCGCCAGCAGCCCCGCGCAGGGAAGGAACACTGAAGCTTTCTTT. As protein: CASSPAQGRNTEAFF.

The rearrangement links TRBV5-1 to TRBJ2-7; tentatively, D is TRBD1 (6 bases). CDR3 length: 14 amino acids. The V end lost 5 bases, the J end lost 5 bases, and 17 bases lay between the germline ends. Germline values: CDR1 SGHRS, CDR2 YFSETQ. The CDR3 bases are TGCGCCAGCAGGAGTGGGGGCCTGTGGGACGAGCAGTACTTC. This sequence encodes CASRSGGLWDEQYF. Looking up the rest from reference TRBV5-1 and TRBJ2-7 gives the full variable domain: KAGVTQTPRYLIKTRGQQVTLSCSPISGHRSVSWYQQTPGQGLQFLFEYFSETQRNKGNFPGRFSGRQFSNSRSEMNVSTLELGDSALYLCASRSGGLWDEQYFGPGTRLTVT.

The CDR3 is CASSPLDPSVRGDTEAFF. The CDR3 bases are TGTGCCAGCTCACCATTGGACCCCTCGGTCAGGGGCGACACTGAAGCTTTCTTT. The chain uses TRBV18 and TRBJ1-1; maybe TRBD1 (6 bases). The V and J ends lost 2 bases and 3 bases respectively, with 22 bases between them. This CDR3 contains 18 residues. The germline V gene encodes CDR1 KGHSH and CDR2 LQKENI.

CDR3 sequence (DNA): TGTGCCAGTAGTATGGGGAGGGGGCGAGGAATCACTGAAGCTTTCTTT. Amino acids: CASSMGRGRGITEAFF. V usage is TRBV19 and J usage is TRBJ1-1; TRBD1 matches 7 bases. Losses at the gene ends were 3 bases for V and 4 bases for J; bases not matched to a gene: 11. Germline loops: CDR1 LNHDA, CDR2 SQIVND (reference sequence). The CDR3 is 16 residues long.

This clone has only a few counts. Other DNA sequences within the sample encode an identical CDR3. The V gene is TRBV2, the J gene TRBJ1-1; TRBD1 aligns across 8 bases. V was pared by 8 bases and J by 1 base, with 3 bases of the junction left unmatched. The CDR3 has 13 residues. In germline, CDR1 is SNHLY, CDR2 FYNNEI. The CDR3 DNA sequence: TGTGCCAGCCGCGGACAGGGGAACACTGAAGCTTTCTTT. Its protein is CASRGQGNTEAFF.

V usage is TRBV6-5 and J usage is TRBJ2-5; D remains ambiguous. Germline V lookup: CDR1 MNHEY, CDR2 SVGAGI. The length of the CDR3 is 12 residues. Trimming took 8 bases from V and 1 from J, leaving 8 bases between them. The CDR3 DNA sequence: TGTGCCAGCGGCTCGGCCCAAGAGACCCAGTACTTC. Translation gives CASGSAQETQYF.

This clone was seen only once. The gene calls are TRBV5-1 and TRBJ1-1; D is unclear. Germline assignment: CDR1 SGHRS and CDR2 YFSETQ. This CDR3 has 14 amino acids. V lost 0 bases and J 5 bases, leaving 11 bases between the germline ends. The CDR3 is CASSLASGETEAFF. DNA of the CDR3: TGCGCCAGCAGCTTGGCCAGTGGGGAAACTGAAGCTTTCTTT.

Regarding this clone: Other DNA variants within this sample encode the same CDR3. This rearrangement joins TRBV7-2 to TRBJ1-5, with unresolved D. The CDR3 is made up of 15 amino acids. V was shortened by 1 base and J by 0 bases, with 7 bases between the two germline ends. Per the germline V gene, CDR1 is SGHTA and CDR2 is FQGNSA. The CDR3 is CASSLDVLSNQPQHF. The CDR3, as DNA: TGTGCCAGCAGCTTAGATGTCCTTAGCAATCAGCCCCAGCATTTT.

The V and J genes are TRBV5-1 and TRBJ1-2, with 10 bases aligning to TRBD1. Germline V lookup: CDR1 SGHRS, CDR2 YFSETQ. The CDR3 is 16 amino acids. The V and J ends lost 2 bases and 6 bases, in that order; junction bases with no gene match: 10. The CDR3 loop is CASSLRPGDRGHGYTF. The CDR3 nucleotides read TGCGCCAGCAGCTTAAGACCGGGCGACAGGGGGCATGGCTACACCTTC.